This T cell receptor (beta chain) appears in the sequencing data of a study of cytomegalovirus exposure and HLA in healthy donors. Generated by immunoSEQ multiplex PCR, the TCRdb table keeps only in-frame clones and is missing some. Among 250,000 to 400,000 clones, about 85% were seen once, and the ten largest hold approximately 1.1%. Trimming took off 0 bases at V and 7 bases at J, with 15 bases between the two ends. Germline V gene sequence: CDR1 MGHRA, CDR2 YSYEKL. This CDR3 has 16 residues. The chain links TRBV4-1 to TRBJ2-2; D is undetermined. The sample comprised PBMCs. The sequence derives from a woman aged 25 to 45 in good health and CMV-seropositive. The CDR3 DNA follows: TGCGCCAGCAGCCAAGATTTGGCTTTGGCTGGCGGGGAGCTGTTTTTT. Amino acid sequence: CASSQDLALAGGELFF.